The rows below give T cell receptor beta chains drawn from one sample of a study of molecular identifiers for immune sequencing clone quantification. Using its own MiXCR run on the PCR reads, TCRdb lists one record per CDR3 protein. The sample holds over 600,000 distinct CDR3 sequences, just under 20% seen once. The sequencing sample was made of naive CD8+ T cells from blood, with Jurkat cell RNA spiked in. The source is a human donor in good health. Some libraries in this study had Jurkat cell RNA spiked in. Each CDR3 is given with its conserved first and last residue. A D gene is named only where the DNA matches it firmly. Rows give clone size only sometimes, using once, few, many, or a class for an expanded clone.

d_call clone_size j_call v_call cdr3_nt cdr3_aa
TRBD1 many TRBJ2-5 TRBV5-6 TGTGCCAGCAGCTCGAGGACAGGGTACGTGGAGACCCAGTACTTC CASSSRTGYVETQYF
. many TRBJ2-5 TRBV7-6 TGTGCCAGCAGCTTATTGAGCGGCCAAGAGACCCAGTACTTC CASSLLSGQETQYF
. few TRBJ1-2 TRBV29-1 TGCAGCATTATAACCCGGGAGCGAGGTGGCTACACCTTC CSIITRERGGYTF
. . TRBJ1-3 TRBV9 TGTGCCAGCAGCGCACTAACAGGGAGCTCTGGAAACGCCATATATTTT CASSALTGSSGNAIYF
. many TRBJ2-3 TRBV2 TGTGCCAGTCGGGGGGCCGACTCCACAGATACGCAGTATTTT CASRGADSTDTQYF
. . TRBJ2-7 TRBV6-2/TRBV6-3 TGTGCCAGCACCACGACGAATCCCCACGAGCAGTACTTC CASTTTNPHEQYF
TRBD1 many TRBJ2-3 TRBV12-3/TRBV12-4 TGTGCCAGCAGTCAAACGTTTGGCAGGGGGCGTGCAGATACGCAGTATTTT CASSQTFGRGRADTQYF
. few TRBJ1-5 TRBV19 TGTGCCAGTCACTGGGGGGATGGCAATCAGCCCCAGCATTTT CASHWGDGNQPQHF
. . TRBJ1-1 TRBV30 TGTGCCTGGAGTCCTGCTCGGGGATCGAACACTGAAGCTTTCTTT CAWSPARGSNTEAFF
TRBD2 . TRBJ2-7 TRBV19 TGTGCCAGTAGTCCGGGAGGGCTGCTCTACGAGCAGTACTTC CASSPGGLLYEQYF
. . TRBJ2-7 TRBV5-1 TGCGCCAGCAGCTTGGGTGACGGGTCCTACGAGCAGCACTTC CASSLGDGSYEQHF
. . TRBJ1-6 TRBV6-5 TGTGCCAGCACGGAAGGCGGGGGCAGCCCCAAAGGGTCCTATAATTCACCCCTCCACTTT CASTEGGGSPKGSYNSPLHF
. many TRBJ2-1 TRBV7-2 TGTGCCAGCAGCTCGCGGGACTGGTCCTACAATGAGCAGTTCTTC CASSSRDWSYNEQFF
TRBD1 . TRBJ2-2 TRBV30 TGTGCCTGGAGCCCCGGGACAGGGGCGTTTGATGGGGAGCTGTTTTTT CAWSPGTGAFDGELFF
. many TRBJ2-1 TRBV7-2 TGTGCCAGCAGCTTTGTAGACAATGAGCAGTTCTTC CASSFVDNEQFF
TRBD2 many TRBJ2-5 TRBV6-2/TRBV6-3 TGTGCCAGCAGTTCCCAGCGGGACTACTACCAAGAGACCCAGTACTTC CASSSQRDYYQETQYF
TRBD2 few TRBJ2-7 TRBV6-2/TRBV6-3 TGTGCCAGCAGTGGAGGGGCTAGCGGATACTCCTACGAGCAGTACTTC CASSGGASGYSYEQYF
. many TRBJ1-1 TRBV7-6 TGTGCCAGCAGCTTAGGTAACGGACCGAACACTGAAGCTTTCTTT CASSLGNGPNTEAFF
. many TRBJ1-4 TRBV7-9 TGTGCCAGCAGCTTCGAGCAGGGGATGGATGAAAAACTGTTTTTT CASSFEQGMDEKLFF
. many TRBJ2-7 TRBV7-8 TGTGCCAGCAGCTTTCACAGGGACCCTTTGGAGCAGTACTTC CASSFHRDPLEQYF
. few TRBJ2-1 TRBV9 TGTGCCAGCAGCGGGGACAAATCTATGGCCTCCTACAATGAGCAGTTCTTC CASSGDKSMASYNEQFF
TRBD1 few TRBJ2-2 TRBV7-3 TGTGCCAGCAGCCCACCCCCTGGACAGGGAGTTTACACCGGGGAGCTGTTTTTT CASSPPPGQGVYTGELFF
TRBD2 . TRBJ2-1 TRBV6-5 TGTGCCAGCAGTTTAAATAGTGCAATGCGGGCTAGCGGATTGGCTGAGCAGTTCTTC CASSLNSAMRASGLAEQFF